Below, one T cell receptor (beta chain) is given with its context. CDR1 is SGHNT and CDR2 is YYREEE in the germline V gene (reference sequence). This CDR3 is 17 amino acids long. Trimming removed 0 bases from V and 8 bases from J; junction bases left unmatched: 11. The data are from a study of blood T cell repertoires in COVID-19. Produced via immunoSEQ multiplex PCR; TCRdb's table is partial and in-frame only. The repertoire consists of around 470,000 clones, with 90% occurring once and the leading ten covering about 0.63%. This chain connects TRBV5-4 to TRBJ1-4; 9 positions agree with TRBD1. The source material was PBMCs or T cells enriched from blood (not recorded which). This TCR was sampled from a man between 18 and 35 years old who had recovered from COVID-19. This CDR3 reads CASSLGPPGQGREKLFF. The CDR3 DNA reads as TGTGCCAGCAGCTTGGGTCCGCCGGGACAGGGAAGGGAAAAACTGTTTTTT.